This T cell receptor beta chain is drawn from a study of T cell responses to AZD1222 COVID-19 vaccine (dated by TCRdb to the early 2020s). About the full investigation: AZD1222 recipients with second doses at about 4 weeks or about 12 weeks were pooled, because spike-specific TCR depth and breadth did not differ between schedules. Enrollment into the trials was organized by age into subgroups of 18-55, 56-69 and 70-plus years, and those subgroups contained roughly 140, 27 and 60 TCR-sequenced participants, respectively. A total of 230 to 250 trial participants underwent TCR sequencing, of whom 207 had received two doses of AZD1222 and approximately 26 had received two doses of the MenACWY control vaccine. The paper's findings and limits, for the study overall: Spike-specific TCR breadth and depth rose significantly after two AZD1222 doses compared with day 0 and with MenACWY recipients. Participants were mostly white British, with more females than males. The authors suggested clonal diversity may have been underestimated. Because no day 14 peak-response samples were available, repertoires were characterized only after the peak T cell response. Reportedly, close to half of the unique spike-specific TCRs recognized epitopes lying outside the regions that are mutated in the B.1.351 and B.1.1.7 variants. The 56-69-year group was small, and its depth increase did not reach significance, likely because of low power. Vaccine-associated CD4 TCRs spanned the whole spike protein, with dominant responses in regions 160-218 and 743-854. Only five or six AZD1222 recipients were SARS-CoV-2 seropositive at baseline, limiting conclusions about previously exposed vaccinees.

Details on this clone: This receptor's antigen is unknown. It has no much larger one-base neighbor in the sample; base qualities were not kept.

The label giving this sample's time point can be read as: baseline before first vaccination. Vaccinee samples came from UK trials COV001 and COV002, including a single-blind randomized controlled phase 2/3 trial of AZD1222 (ChAdOx1 nCoV-19) in healthy adults. For TCRbeta chain sequencing, PBMC samples from trial participants were taken at day 0 and at day 28 after the second dose. The CDR3 regions of human TCRbeta chains were subjected to immunosequencing. In the authors' own workflow: TCRs in the repertoires were matched against a reference library of SARS-CoV-2-specific TCRs that had been generated with the MIRA antigen-specificity platform. Breadth meant the fraction of unique TCRs that were SARS-CoV-2-associated, whereas depth meant the fraction of total T cells that were SARS-CoV-2-associated. Using the MIRA data, each spike-specific TCR was assigned both to the spike region to which the TCR was reactive and to a CD4 or CD8 class. Log10-transformed breadth and depth values were compared by one-way ANOVA with Sidak's multiple comparisons tests. TCRdb mirrors the immuneACCESS table, restricted to in-frame sequences. Some clones are absent from its copies; in checked studies, under half trace to an unresolved V gene, and the reason for the others is unknown. V and J calls and clone size are those listed in that table; D and trimming were worked out from the DNA. This sample is represented by some 130,000 clones; roughly 80% of them were singletons. The top ten clones comprise about 4% of the sample.

The CDR3 sequence holds 15 residues, the cysteine and phenylalanine included. Only the CDR3 DNA stays, 45 bases, in frame from base 1. The germline V gene yields MDHEN for CDR1 and SYDVKM for CDR2. From V the trimming removes 5 bases and from J it removes 3 bases, while the gene matches leave 8 bases of the junction unaccounted for. The sequence came from an adult in good health. The chain employs TRBV28 and TRBJ1-2, and TRBD1 matches 8 of the central bases. The sample in question was peripheral blood, obtained on day 0 of AZD1222 vaccination. This receptor has the CDR3 CASSPNRGADYGYTF. The bases read TGTGCCAGCAGTCCAAACAGGGGGGCGGACTATGGCTACACCTTC.